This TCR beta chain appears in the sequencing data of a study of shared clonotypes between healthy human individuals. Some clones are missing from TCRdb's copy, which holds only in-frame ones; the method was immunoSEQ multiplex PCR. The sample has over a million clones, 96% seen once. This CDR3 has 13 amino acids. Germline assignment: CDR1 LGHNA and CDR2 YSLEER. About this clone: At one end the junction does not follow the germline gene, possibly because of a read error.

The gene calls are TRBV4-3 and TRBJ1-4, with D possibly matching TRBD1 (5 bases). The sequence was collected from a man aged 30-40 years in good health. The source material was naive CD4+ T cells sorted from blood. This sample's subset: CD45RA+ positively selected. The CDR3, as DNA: TGCGCCAGCAGCCAAGATCTGCACAGGCCAGAGGTTTTT. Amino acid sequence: CASSQDLHRPEVF.